One and the same sample provided the 13 T cell receptor beta chains below, sequenced in a study of CD8+ T cells in alopecia areata. Extraction of RNA preceded its reverse transcription into cDNA, which served as the sequencing template. Measured with immunoSEQ multiplex PCR; TCRdb has only the in-frame clones, and not every one. The sample carries 200,000 or so clones, around two fifths recorded once. This sample's treatment: oral pan-JAK inhibitor, 5-10 mg twice daily. This specimen consisted of CD4+ T cells sorted from blood, obtained at approximately week 37, from a patient treated with tofacitinib. Receptor source: a human donor with alopecia areata.

The chain has TRBV7-2 and TRBJ2-7; no definite D call. V lost 8 bases and J 3 bases, leaving 17 bases between the germline ends. CDR3 length: 14 residues. CDR1 and CDR2 (germline): SGHTA, FQGNSA. The DNA of the CDR3 is TGTGCCAGCTTACCCTCATACTCCAGCTACGAGCAGTACTTC. It codes for CASLPSYSSYEQYF.

This sequence joins TRBV20-1 and TRBJ2-1; a possible D gene is TRBD1 (5 bases). The CDR3 sequence is 11 residues long. The V gene lost 8 bases and the J gene lost 10 bases, with 15 bases spanning the gap. CDR1 is DFQATT and CDR2 is SNEGSKA in the germline V gene (reference sequence). The CDR3, as DNA: TGCAGTACTCCGGACATGCAGGAGCAGTTCTTC. Protein: CSTPDMQEQFF.

This clone was recorded a few times. This chain uses TRBV6-5 with TRBJ1-1, with 7 bases aligning to TRBD1. Germline values: CDR1 MNHEY, CDR2 SVGAGI. CDR3 size: 13 residues. The junction had 7 bases not matched to a gene; V was cut back by 2 bases and J by 10 bases. The CDR3 DNA sequence: TGTGCCAGCAGTTACGACAGGGTCGGAGTAGCTTTCTTT. This encodes CASSYDRVGVAFF.

In DNA, the CDR3 is TGCGCCAGCAGCCGATCAGGGATGACTAATGAAAAACTGTTTTTT. Translation gives CASSRSGMTNEKLFF. The J gene is TRBJ1-4, the V gene TRBV5-1; D might be TRBD1 (5 bases). Germline V gene data show CDR1 as SGHRS and CDR2 as YFSETQ. The CDR3 is made up of 15 amino acids. V lost 4 bases and J lost 2, with 12 bases in between.

CDR3 coding DNA: TGCGCCAGCAGCTTAACCGGTGGCAACTATGGCTACACCTTC. It specifies CASSLTGGNYGYTF. The chain is built from TRBV5-1 and TRBJ1-2; no clear D. Trimming removed 2 bases from V and 2 bases from J, with 10 bases in between. CDR3 length: 14 residues. Looked up from germline, CDR1 is SGHRS and CDR2 is YFSETQ.

The sample holds a few counts of this clone. This sequence joins TRBV18 and TRBJ2-3; no firm D call. The V gene lost 2 bases and the J gene lost 3 bases, with 9 bases spanning the gap. There are 14 residues in the CDR3. Germline V CDR1 and CDR2: KGHSH, LQKENI. CDR3 sequence reads: CASSPSFSTDTQYF. The CDR3 nucleotides read TGTGCCAGCTCACCATCGTTTTCGACAGATACGCAGTATTTT.

V and J are TRBV7-8 and TRBJ2-5; TRBD1 or TRBD2 may be the D gene (6 bases each). The germline gives CDR1 SGHVS, CDR2 FQNEAQ. The V gene lost 5 bases and the J gene lost 5 bases, with 18 bases spanning the gap. The CDR3 sequence is 15 residues long. The DNA of the CDR3 is TGTGCCAGCAGCCCGCAATCAGTCGGGGGCGAGACCCAGTACTTC. This translates into CASSPQSVGGETQYF.

J is TRBJ2-5 and V is TRBV5-1, with 7 nucleotides matching TRBD2. CDR1 is SGHRS, CDR2 YFSETQ, per germline. The CDR3 extends over 14 amino acids. V lost 4 bases and J lost 3; bases outside the gene matches: 6. The CDR3 coding sequence is TGCGCCAGCAGCCCGGGACTACTAAAAGAGACCCAGTACTTC. It translates to CASSPGLLKETQYF.

This clone was counted a few times. The chain recombines TRBV30 with TRBJ2-1; D is ambiguous. The CDR3 runs 13 residues. V was trimmed by 0 bases and J by 3 bases, leaving 6 bases between them. The germline V gene has CDR1 GTSNPN and CDR2 SVGIG (reference sequence). The CDR3 sequence: CAWSVYSYNEQFF. The CDR3 DNA reads as TGTGCCTGGAGTGTATACAGCTACAATGAGCAGTTCTTC. The variable domain in full, completed from reference TRBV30 and TRBJ2-1, reads SQTIHQWPATLVQPVGSPLSLECTVEGTSNPNLYWYRQAAGRGLQLLFYSVGIGQISSEVPQNLSASRPQDRQFILSSKKLLLSDSGFYLCAWSVYSYNEQFFGPGTRLTVL.

This sequence joins TRBV30 and TRBJ1-1; D gene uncertain. V gave up 2 bases and J gave up 2 bases, with 6 bases separating them. CDR3 size: 12 residues. Per the germline V gene, CDR1 is GTSNPN and CDR2 is SVGIG (reference sequence). The CDR3 DNA reads as TGTGCCTGGAGTTTGAGAAACACTGAAGCTTTCTTT. It yields the protein CAWSLRNTEAFF.

This clone showed up just a few times. V and J are TRBV5-5 and TRBJ1-5; D call uncertain. V lost 4 bases, J lost 7 bases, and 12 bases lay in between. The length of the CDR3 is 13 residues. Germline V gives CDR1 SGHKS, CDR2 YYEKEE (reference sequence). DNA for the CDR3: TGTGCCAGCAGCCCCGACGGAAAGCAGCCCCAGCATTTT. Its protein product is CASSPDGKQPQHF.

This clone was seen a handful of times. The chain couples TRBV27 to TRBJ1-2; D possibly corresponds to TRBD1 (5 bases). This CDR3 has 15 residues. The germline gives CDR1 MNHEY, CDR2 SMNVEV (reference sequence). V lost 4 bases, J lost 2 bases, and 14 bases lay in between. CDR3 amino acids: CASSSSGRTNYGYTF. CDR3 bases: TGTGCCAGCAGTTCCTCGGGACGGACAAACTATGGCTACACCTTC.

This clone was detected once. CDR3 sequence (DNA): TGTGCCAGCAGCAGTGGGGGGCGGGAGACCCAGTACTTC. It encodes CASSSGGRETQYF. The V call is TRBV5-6, the J call TRBJ2-5, with D perhaps given as TRBD1 or TRBD2 (6 bases each). The ends were cut back, 4 bases at V and 5 bases at J, with 12 bases in the middle. Germline V gene sequence: CDR1 SGHDT, CDR2 YYEEEE. The CDR3 has 13 residues.